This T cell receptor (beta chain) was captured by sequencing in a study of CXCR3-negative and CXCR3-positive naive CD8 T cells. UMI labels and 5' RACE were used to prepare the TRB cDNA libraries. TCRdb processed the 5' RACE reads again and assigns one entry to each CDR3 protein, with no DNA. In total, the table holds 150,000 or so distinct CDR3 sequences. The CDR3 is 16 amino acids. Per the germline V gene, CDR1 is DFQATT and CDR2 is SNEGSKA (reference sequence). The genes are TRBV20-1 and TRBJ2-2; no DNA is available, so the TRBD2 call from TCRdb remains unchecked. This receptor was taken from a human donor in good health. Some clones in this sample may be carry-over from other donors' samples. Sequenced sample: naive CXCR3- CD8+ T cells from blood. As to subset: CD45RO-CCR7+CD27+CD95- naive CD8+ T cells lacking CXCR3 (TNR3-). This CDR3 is CSARDLVKGDTGELFF.